Shown below are 18 T cell receptor beta chains from a single sample sequenced in a study of blood T cell repertoires in COVID-19. The method was immunoSEQ multiplex PCR; TCRdb's version includes in-frame clones alone and lacks a portion of them. Of 95,000 to 150,000 clones listed, just under 80% are singletons. The specimen was peripheral blood. Receptors originate from a man in his sixties with active or convalescent COVID-19.

This clone has only one observation. This chain links TRBV7-9 with TRBJ1-1; no clear D. Germline assignment: CDR1 SEHNR and CDR2 FQNEAQ (reference sequence). V shed 5 bases and J shed 5 bases, with 15 bases lying between them. This CDR3 is 14 amino acids long. The CDR3 is CASSPGVRGTEAFF. The CDR3 nucleotides read TGTGCCAGCAGCCCGGGAGTTCGAGGTACTGAAGCTTTCTTT.

The chain is built from TRBV20-1 and TRBJ2-7; no definite D call. V lost 3 bases and J lost 0, with 12 bases in between. This CDR3 has 14 amino acids. Germline CDR1 is DFQATT and CDR2 is SNEGSKA (reference sequence). DNA for the CDR3: TGCAGTGCTAGTTGGGCCAAAAGCTCCTACGAGCAGTACTTC. It is translated as CSASWAKSSYEQYF.

This chain links TRBV28 with TRBJ2-3; the D gene is possibly TRBD1 (5 bases). CDR3 length: 16 residues. Trimming took 3 bases from V and 1 from J, leaving 14 bases between them. Germline CDR1 and CDR2: MDHEN and SYDVKM. CDR3 nucleotide sequence: TGTGCCAGCAGTTTTGGAGAGACAGTAGGCACAGATACGCAGTATTTT. Translation gives CASSFGETVGTDTQYF.

This chain uses TRBV7-6 with TRBJ2-1; 9 bases align to TRBD1. J gave up 1 base and V 5 bases, and 6 bases lay outside the gene matches. This CDR3 has 16 residues. The germline CDR1 and CDR2 sequences are SGHVS and FNYEAQ. CDR3 protein: CASSGPGQGSYNEQFF. The CDR3 nucleotides read TGTGCCAGCAGCGGACCGGGACAGGGATCCTACAATGAGCAGTTCTTC.

This clone has only one observation. V usage is TRBV5-1 and J usage is TRBJ2-7, with a possible D match to TRBD2 (5 bases). CDR1 and CDR2 (germline): SGHRS, YFSETQ. CDR3 length: 12 residues. V was cut by 4 bases and J by 4 bases, with 9 bases left in between. The DNA for the CDR3 is TGCGCCAGCAGCCCCGAGGGATACGAGCAGTACTTC. It codes for CASSPEGYEQYF.

The J gene is TRBJ2-1, the V gene TRBV4-1; 12 bases fit TRBD1. Germline lookup yields CDR1 MGHRA and CDR2 YSYEKL. Trimming took 1 base from V and 10 from J; bases not matched to a gene: 5. This CDR3 has 15 amino acids. The CDR3 spells CASSQALGTGGEQFF. Written as DNA, the CDR3 is TGCGCCAGCAGCCAAGCCCTCGGGACAGGGGGCGAGCAGTTCTTC.

The rearrangement uses TRBV10-3 and TRBJ1-2; TRBD1 might be the D (6 bases). The germline CDR1 and CDR2 sequences are ENHRY and SYGVKD. The V gene lost 5 bases and the J gene lost 0 bases, with 16 bases spanning the gap. This CDR3 region has 16 residues. CDR3 in amino acids: CAISQGSPSANYGYTF. Here the CDR3 DNA reads TGTGCCATCAGTCAGGGGTCCCCTTCAGCTAACTATGGCTACACCTTC.

CDR3 region: CASSTSGGHTDTQYF. CDR3 nucleotides: TGTGCCAGCAGCACCAGCGGGGGACACACAGATACGCAGTATTTT. The chain couples TRBV6-5 to TRBJ2-3, with 8 bases matching TRBD2. Germline CDR1 and CDR2: MNHEY and SVGAGI. The trim removed 6 bases at V and 2 bases at J, leaving 7 bases unmatched. This CDR3 has 15 amino acids.

This clone was detected only a few times. The rearrangement joins TRBV7-2 to TRBJ1-5, with D unclear. The CDR3 contains 13 residues. Trimming pared 1 base from V and 7 bases from J, leaving 8 bases between. Germline CDR1 SGHTA, CDR2 FQGNSA. The CDR3 region is CASSLERVQPQHF. The CDR3 coding sequence is TGTGCCAGCAGCTTAGAGAGGGTCCAGCCCCAGCATTTT. The whole variable domain, remainder taken from reference TRBV7-2 and TRBJ1-5, is GAGVSQSPSNKVTEKGKDVELRCDPISGHTALYWYRQSLGQGLEFLIYFQGNSAPDKSGLPSDRFSAERTGGSVSTLTIQRTQQEDSAVYLCASSLERVQPQHFGDGTRLSIL.

This chain connects TRBV24-1 to TRBJ2-1; D possibly corresponds to TRBD1 (6 bases). The V end was cut by 6 bases, the J end by 12 bases, with 17 bases between. This CDR3 is built from 13 residues. Germline CDR1 and CDR2: KGHDR and SFDVKD. CDR3 DNA sequence: TGTGCCACCAGTCCCCCGGGACCAGGGGTGCAGTTCTTC. Translating gives CATSPPGPGVQFF.

On this clone itself: A much larger clone lies a single base off, so this may be a read error. The chain employs TRBV12-3 or TRBV12-4 and TRBJ1-1; a weak D match, TRBD1 (5 bases). The CDR3 totals 13 residues. V was shortened by 3 bases and J by 1 base, with 6 bases between the two germline ends. CDR3 in amino acids: CASSFQGNTEAFF. In DNA, the CDR3 is TGTGCCAGCAGTTTTCAGGGGAACACTGAAGCTTTCTTT.

A word on this clone: Its ends do not fully match the called genes, so a read error is possible. V usage is TRBV6-5 and J usage is TRBJ2-3; D might be TRBD2 (6 bases). The CDR3 is 12 residues long. The germline gives CDR1 MNHEY, CDR2 SVGAGI. CDR3 protein: CASSSGTSPKNF. The DNA of the CDR3 is TGTGCCAGCAGTTCCGGGACTTCCCCAAAAAATTTT.

The CDR3 region is CASSPSGTQYF. The CDR3 DNA reads TGTGCCAGCAGTCCCTCGGGGACGCAGTATTTT. This sequence joins TRBV6-2 or TRBV6-3 and TRBJ2-3, with D maybe TRBD2 (5 bases). The CDR3 loop spans 11 amino acids. V gave up 5 bases and J gave up 9 bases, with 9 bases separating them. CDR1 and CDR2 from the germline V gene are MNHEY and SVGEGT.

This sequence joins TRBV19 and TRBJ2-5; unclear D gene. This CDR3 contains 13 residues. Trimming left V 5 bases short and J 3 bases short, with 10 bases between. Germline V gene data show CDR1 as LNHDA and CDR2 as SQIVND (reference sequence). CDR3 residues: CASSQTLEETQYF. CDR3 sequence (DNA): TGTGCCAGTAGTCAGACTCTAGAAGAGACCCAGTACTTC. Complete variable domain (other parts from reference TRBV19 and TRBJ2-5): DGGITQSPKYLFRKEGQNVTLSCEQNLNHDAMYWYRQDPGQGLRLIYYSQIVNDFQKGDIAEGYSVSREKKESFPLTVTSAQKNPTAFYLCASSQTLEETQYFGPGTRLLVL.

This clone occurred a few times. This chain joins TRBV7-2 and TRBJ2-5; D is unclear. Trimming shortened V by 1 base and J by 1 base, and 7 bases separated the two germline ends. There are 14 residues in the CDR3. CDR1 and CDR2 (germline): SGHTA, FQGNSA. The CDR3 sequence is CASSLEPGQETQYF. CDR3 coding DNA: TGTGCCAGCAGCTTAGAACCAGGCCAAGAGACCCAGTACTTC.

The chain uses TRBV7-8 and TRBJ1-5, with 7 nucleotides matching TRBD1. Germline assignment: CDR1 SGHVS and CDR2 FQNEAQ. The ends lost 6 bases at V and 13 bases at J; junction bases unmatched: 6. There are 11 residues in the CDR3. CDR3 residues: CASSRTGAQHF. DNA for the CDR3: TGTGCCAGCAGTCGCACAGGGGCACAGCATTTT.

The rearrangement joins TRBV24-1 to TRBJ2-3, with 9 bases fitting TRBD2. V was clipped by 3 bases and J by 4 bases; unmatched bases: 10. The CDR3 is 17 amino acids. Germline V gene lookup returns CDR1 KGHDR and CDR2 SFDVKD. CDR3 sequence (DNA): TGTGCCACCAGTGATGGGGGAGTAGCGGGAGTTTCAGATACGCAGTATTTT. Protein: CATSDGGVAGVSDTQYF.

This rearrangement joins TRBV29-1 to TRBJ2-1; 7 nucleotides match TRBD2. Per germline, CDR1 SQVTM and CDR2 ANQGSEA. V shed 1 base and J 4 bases; nucleotides not matched to a gene: 10. The CDR3 contains 16 residues. The CDR3 region is CSVEGDASGVYNEQFF. CDR3 DNA: TGCAGCGTTGAAGGGGATGCGAGCGGGGTTTACAATGAGCAGTTCTTC.